A selection of T cell receptor beta chains follows, all from one sample in a study of cytomegalovirus exposure and HLA in healthy donors. Sequenced by immunoSEQ multiplex PCR; TCRdb stores in-frame clones only, minus some. The sample records 240,000 or so clones, approximately 83% being singletons. The sample taken for sequencing was PBMCs. The receptors shown here come from a woman in her 30s in good health and CMV-seropositive. The CDR3 runs from the conserved cysteine through the conserved F or W. Each record gives: J gene, V gene, CDR3 protein.

TRBJ2-5	TRBV6-5	CASSYSNFAGDETQYF
TRBJ2-3	TRBV20-1	CSASKDTQYF
TRBJ2-1	TRBV5-1	CASSLGAGLTGEQFF
TRBJ2-2	TRBV19	CASSIDRGTGELFF
TRBJ1-1	TRBV19	CASSMGPEAFF
TRBJ2-1	TRBV27	CASSTGIHGGYNEQFF
TRBJ2-7	TRBV4-1	CASSQAGLASYEQYF
TRBJ2-7	TRBV27	CASSLSNRFYEQYF
TRBJ2-5	TRBV5-6	CASSWTGQETQYF
TRBJ2-7	TRBV7-9	CASSFQTSGVGEQYF
TRBJ1-1	TRBV18	CASSPGNWGLDTEAFF
TRBJ1-1	TRBV6-6	CASSPHERGLGTEAFF
TRBJ1-1	TRBV19	CASSNFVSGQGNTEAFF
TRBJ2-7	TRBV18	CASSPGTATYEQYF
TRBJ1-2	TRBV7-2	CASSEDRAIGYTF
TRBJ2-7	TRBV10-2	CASSESRGRTGGDSYEQYF
TRBJ2-7	TRBV5-1	CASSFGTGGHEQYF
TRBJ1-1	TRBV28	CASRHGTGSAKKTEAFF
TRBJ2-7	TRBV5-1	CASSLGQRINFYEQYF
TRBJ2-3	TRBV4-2	CASSHIMTGGSTDTQYF
TRBJ1-3	TRBV10-2	CASRRAAEGNTIYF
TRBJ2-1	TRBV11-1	CASSLNSYNEQFF
TRBJ2-1	TRBV5-1	CASSLGRVSSYNEQFF
TRBJ2-1	TRBV10-1	CASAGTMRNEQFF
TRBJ2-3	TRBV28	CASSLAGGTDTQYF
TRBJ2-3	TRBV5-1	CASSPWGDRTDTQYF
TRBJ2-2	TRBV11-2	CASSPTGTVNTGELFF
TRBJ1-1	TRBV5-1	CASSLSGTVNTEAFF
TRBJ1-4	TRBV28	CASWRVGGEKLFF
TRBJ1-1	TRBV18	CASSPLDRYTEAFF
TRBJ2-1	TRBV6-6	CASSSASQGGNEQFF
TRBJ1-5	TRBV7-9	CASSVWDTNQPQHF
TRBJ2-3	TRBV25-1	CASTRTSGPTDTQYF
TRBJ1-1	TRBV11-2	CASSLDPVANTEAFF
TRBJ1-1	TRBV11-2	CASSLGGNTEAFF
TRBJ1-1	TRBV6-5	CASSYTGQNEAFF
TRBJ1-2	TRBV29-1	CSVQPTGMYGYTF
TRBJ2-5	TRBV30	CAQIRTAKETQYF
TRBJ2-1	TRBV7-3	CASSPDRGWEQFF
TRBJ2-7	TRBV19	CASSIGGQGTSYEQYF
TRBJ1-1	TRBV7-8	CASSTGGGIVTEAFF
TRBJ1-3	TRBV6-6	CASSYPGSSGNTIYF
TRBJ1-5	TRBV7-2	CASSLQGNQPQHF
TRBJ2-3	TRBV4-2	CASSQDWGEGADTQYF
TRBJ1-1	TRBV2	CASSSLDLNTEAFF
TRBJ2-3	TRBV11-3	CASSPRGTTDTQYF
TRBJ1-5	TRBV19	CASSIDLEGQGRHF
TRBJ2-5	TRBV7-3	CASSLTLGETQYF
TRBJ1-1	TRBV19	CASSSGTPMNTEAFF
TRBJ2-1	TRBV5-4	CASSSGSSGRSNEQFF
TRBJ2-3	TRBV7-6	CASSTGTDTQYF
TRBJ2-3	TRBV19	CASSDRQGAYTQYF
TRBJ2-1	TRBV11-2	CAVSPGLAGYNEQFF
TRBJ2-1	TRBV6-1	CASRVSGTGTNEQFF
TRBJ1-1	TRBV11-3	CASSSGQGAEAFF
TRBJ2-5	TRBV4-2	CASSHPGLQETQYF
TRBJ2-7	TRBV15	CATSTGTAEQYF